This T cell receptor (beta chain) was captured in a study of post-analysis software for immune sequencing data. Looking at the study overall: Secondary progressive, relapsing-remitting and progressive-relapsing multiple sclerosis were among the included disease courses. Study conclusions and caveats: F measure clustering grouped samples strongly by preparation batch. Elevated frequency relative to controls characterized roughly 5 TRBV segments in patients, TRBV5-6, TRBV5-1 and TRBV20-1 among them. Normalized Chao1 diversity was significantly lower in multiple sclerosis patients than in controls.

Germline assignment: CDR1 DFQATT and CDR2 SNEGSKA (reference sequence). This CDR3 spans 14 amino acids. This clonotype was counted a single time. Its specificity is not known. Each TCR beta cDNA library carried unique molecular identifiers. Once roughly 1 to 10 million T cells were used, roughly 0.5 million cDNA molecules resulted. TCRdb re-derived calls from the PCR reads in MiXCR, one entry per CDR3 protein. This table holds roughly 400,000 distinct CDR3 sequences, roughly 38% found once. The receptor comes from a girl aged 2 to 9 with multiple sclerosis. Sequencing input: blood. The chain couples TRBV20-1 to TRBJ2-1; D unclear. The end of the DNA fits TRBJ2-7 better, so the J call may be wrong. CDR3 sequence: CSARKTGSYNEQYF. CDR3 in DNA: TGCAGTGCTAGGAAGACTGGCTCCTACAATGAGCAGTACTTC.